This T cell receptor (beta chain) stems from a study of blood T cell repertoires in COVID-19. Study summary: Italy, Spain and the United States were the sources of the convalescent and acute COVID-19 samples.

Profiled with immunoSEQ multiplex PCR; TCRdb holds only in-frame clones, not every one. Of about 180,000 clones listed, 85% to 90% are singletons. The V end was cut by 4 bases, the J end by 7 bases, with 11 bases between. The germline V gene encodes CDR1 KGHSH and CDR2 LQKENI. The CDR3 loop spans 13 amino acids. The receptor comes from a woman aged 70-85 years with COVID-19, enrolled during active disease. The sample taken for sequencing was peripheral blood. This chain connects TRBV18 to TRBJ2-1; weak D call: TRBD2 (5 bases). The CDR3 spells CASSRLAQNEQFF. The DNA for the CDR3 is TGTGCCAGCTCACGGCTAGCTCAGAATGAGCAGTTCTTC.